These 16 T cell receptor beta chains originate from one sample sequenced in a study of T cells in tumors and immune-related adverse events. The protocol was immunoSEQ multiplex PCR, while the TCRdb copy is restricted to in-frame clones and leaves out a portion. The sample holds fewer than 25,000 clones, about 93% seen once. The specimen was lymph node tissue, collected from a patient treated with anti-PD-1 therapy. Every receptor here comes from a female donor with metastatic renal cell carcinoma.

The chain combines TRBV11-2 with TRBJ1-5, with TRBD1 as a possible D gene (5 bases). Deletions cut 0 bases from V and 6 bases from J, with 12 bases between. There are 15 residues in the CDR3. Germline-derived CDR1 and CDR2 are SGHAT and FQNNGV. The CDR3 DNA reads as TGTGCCAGCAGCTTAGATGGTGGGGCTACTCAGCCCCAGCATTTT. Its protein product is CASSLDGGATQPQHF.

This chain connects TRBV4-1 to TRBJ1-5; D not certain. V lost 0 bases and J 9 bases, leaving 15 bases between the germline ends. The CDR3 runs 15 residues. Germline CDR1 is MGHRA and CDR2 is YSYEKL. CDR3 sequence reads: CASSQDTSPVWPQHF. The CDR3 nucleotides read TGCGCCAGCAGCCAAGATACGTCACCCGTATGGCCCCAGCATTTT.

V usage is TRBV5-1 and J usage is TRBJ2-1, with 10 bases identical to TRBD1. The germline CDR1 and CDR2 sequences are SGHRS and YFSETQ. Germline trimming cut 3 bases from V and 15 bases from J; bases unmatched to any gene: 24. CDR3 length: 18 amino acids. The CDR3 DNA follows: TGCGCCAGCAGCTCCGGGACAGGGGTGAGGGTAGGACTCCTCCCCGGGTTCTTC. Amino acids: CASSSGTGVRVGLLPGFF. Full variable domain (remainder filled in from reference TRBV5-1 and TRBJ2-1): KAGVTQTPRYLIKTRGQQVTLSCSPISGHRSVSWYQQTPGQGLQFLFEYFSETQRNKGNFPGRFSGRQFSNSRSEMNVSTLELGDSALYLCASSSGTGVRVGLLPGFFGPGTRLTVL.

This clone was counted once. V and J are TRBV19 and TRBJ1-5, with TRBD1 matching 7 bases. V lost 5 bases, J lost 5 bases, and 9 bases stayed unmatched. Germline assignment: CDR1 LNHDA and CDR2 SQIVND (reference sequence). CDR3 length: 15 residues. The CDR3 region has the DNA TGTGCCAGTAGTGTCGGCAGGGGGAAAGATCAGCCCCAGCATTTT. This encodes CASSVGRGKDQPQHF.

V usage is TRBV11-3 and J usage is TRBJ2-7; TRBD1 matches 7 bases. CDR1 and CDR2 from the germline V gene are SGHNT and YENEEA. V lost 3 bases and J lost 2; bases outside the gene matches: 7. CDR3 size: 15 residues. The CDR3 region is CASSLDTTGAYEQYF. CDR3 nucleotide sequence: TGTGCCAGCAGCTTGGATACTACAGGGGCCTACGAGCAGTACTTC.

The CDR3 bases are TGCGCCAGCAGACTGGGACTAGCGGGATATAATGAGCAGTTCTTC. Translating it yields CASRLGLAGYNEQFF. The chain combines TRBV5-1 with TRBJ2-1, with 13 bases matching TRBD2. V lost 5 bases and J lost 7; bases outside the gene matches: 6. The CDR3 has 15 residues. The germline gives CDR1 SGHRS, CDR2 YFSETQ.

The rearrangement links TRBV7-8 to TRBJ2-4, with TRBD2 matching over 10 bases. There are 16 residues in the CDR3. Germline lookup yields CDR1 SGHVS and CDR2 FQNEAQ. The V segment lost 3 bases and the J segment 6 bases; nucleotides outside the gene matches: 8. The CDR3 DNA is TGTGCCAGCAGCTTTCCGGGACTAGCGCGTGGAAACATTCAGTACTTC. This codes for CASSFPGLARGNIQYF.

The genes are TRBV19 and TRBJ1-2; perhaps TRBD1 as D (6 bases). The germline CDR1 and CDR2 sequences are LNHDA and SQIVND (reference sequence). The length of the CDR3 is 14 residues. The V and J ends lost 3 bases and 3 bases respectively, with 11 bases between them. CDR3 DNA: TGTGCCAGTAGTATTGGGACACCCTACTATGGCTACACCTTC. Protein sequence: CASSIGTPYYGYTF.

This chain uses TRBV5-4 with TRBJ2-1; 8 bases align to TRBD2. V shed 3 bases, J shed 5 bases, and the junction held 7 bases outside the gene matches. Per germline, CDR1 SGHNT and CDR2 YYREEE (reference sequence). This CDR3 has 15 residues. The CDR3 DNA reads TGTGCCAGCAGCTCTGTAGGGACTAGGGACAATGAGCAGTTCTTC. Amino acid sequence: CASSSVGTRDNEQFF.

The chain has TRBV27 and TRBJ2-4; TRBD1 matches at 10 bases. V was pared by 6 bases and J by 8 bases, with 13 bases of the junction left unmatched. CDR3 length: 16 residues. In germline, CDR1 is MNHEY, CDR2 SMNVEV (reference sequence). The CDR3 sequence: CASRGQDRGDRHIQYF. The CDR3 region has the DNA TGTGCCAGCAGGGGGCAGGACAGGGGGGATCGTCACATTCAGTACTTC.

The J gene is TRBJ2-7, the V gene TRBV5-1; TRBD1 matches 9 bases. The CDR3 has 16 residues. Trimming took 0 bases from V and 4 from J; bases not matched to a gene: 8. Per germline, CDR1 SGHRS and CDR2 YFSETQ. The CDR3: CASSLVIGDRAYEQYF. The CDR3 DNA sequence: TGCGCCAGCAGCTTGGTTATCGGGGACAGGGCTTACGAGCAGTACTTC.

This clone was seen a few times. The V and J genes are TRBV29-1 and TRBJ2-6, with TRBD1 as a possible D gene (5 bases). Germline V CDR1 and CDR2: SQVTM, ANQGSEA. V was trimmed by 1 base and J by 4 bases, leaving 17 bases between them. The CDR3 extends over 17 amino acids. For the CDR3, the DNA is TGCAGCGTTGAAGCCCTTGAAGAAGGGGTCGGGGCCAACGTCCTGACTTTC. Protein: CSVEALEEGVGANVLTF.

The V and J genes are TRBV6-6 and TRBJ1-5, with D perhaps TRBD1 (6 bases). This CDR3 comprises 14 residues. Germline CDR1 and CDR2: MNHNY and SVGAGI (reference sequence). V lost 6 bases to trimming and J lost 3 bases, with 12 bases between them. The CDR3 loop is CASRLDRNNQPQHF. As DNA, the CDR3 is TGTGCCAGCAGACTCGACAGGAACAATCAGCCCCAGCATTTT.

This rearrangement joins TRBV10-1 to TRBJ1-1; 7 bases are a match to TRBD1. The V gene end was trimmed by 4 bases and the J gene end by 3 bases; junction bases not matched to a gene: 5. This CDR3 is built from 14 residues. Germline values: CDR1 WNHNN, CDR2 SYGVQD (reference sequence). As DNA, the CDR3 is TGCGCCAGCAGTGGGACAGGAGCAGACACTGAAGCTTTCTTT. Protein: CASSGTGADTEAFF.

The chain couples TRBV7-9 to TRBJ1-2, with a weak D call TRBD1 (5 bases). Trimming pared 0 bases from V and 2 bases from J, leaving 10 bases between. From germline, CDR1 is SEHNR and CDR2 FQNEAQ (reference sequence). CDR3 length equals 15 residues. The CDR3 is CASSLAGEKNYGYTF. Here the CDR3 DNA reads TGTGCCAGCAGCTTAGCGGGGGAGAAAAACTATGGCTACACCTTC.

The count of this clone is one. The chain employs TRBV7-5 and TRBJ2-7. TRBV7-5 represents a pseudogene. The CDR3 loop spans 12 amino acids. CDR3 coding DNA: TGTGTCAGAAGCCCCCAACTGACGGAGCAGTACTTC. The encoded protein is CVRSPQLTEQYF.